This T cell receptor (beta chain) stems from a study of regulatory T cells. CDR1 is LNHDA, CDR2 SQIVND, per germline (reference sequence). Trimming stripped 0 bases from V and 6 bases from J, with 11 bases between. The length of the CDR3 is 15 residues. Study results and limitations: Hydrophobic residues at CDR3 positions 6 and 7 were enriched in conventional CD4+ T cells of CD3G-deficient patients.

Amplification used 52 TRBV primers and 13 TRBJ primers. Assay used: immunoSEQ multiplex PCR; TCRdb lists only in-frame clones, some missing. The repertoire holds 25,000 to 30,000 clones, with 80% to 95% as singletons. All CD3G-deficient patients showed autoimmunity, more severe in two. Patients, 2 to 39 years old, had expanded memory T-cell proportions. CD4+ T cells were divided by sorting: CD25-high CD127-low Tregs, CD25-low CD127-high conventional cells. A note on this clone: As yet, its antigen is unknown.

Specimen: conventional CD4+ T cells sorted from blood. The TCR sequence derives from a person between 18 and 35 years old with CD3G deficiency. The chain combines TRBV19 with TRBJ2-2; D is unclear. Written as DNA, the CDR3 is TGTGCCAGTAGTATAGATTCCCGGGTCGCCGGGGAGCTGTTTTTT. Translating it yields CASSIDSRVAGELFF. The full variable domain, its missing parts supplied by reference TRBV19 and TRBJ2-2, is DGGITQSPKYLFRKEGQNVTLSCEQNLNHDAMYWYRQDPGQGLRLIYYSQIVNDFQKGDIAEGYSVSREKKESFPLTVTSAQKNPTAFYLCASSIDSRVAGELFFGEGSRLTVL.